One and the same sample provided the 8 T cell receptor beta chains below, sequenced in a study of cytomegalovirus exposure and HLA in healthy donors. 13 Jbeta primers and 60 Vbeta primers were used for the PCR. Clones were sequenced by immunoSEQ multiplex PCR, and TCRdb holds only the in-frame ones, with some missing. The table includes approximately 130,000 clones, 82% detected once. The sequenced sample was PBMCs. The origin of the receptors is a boy between 10 and 17 years old in good health and CMV-seronegative.

The rearrangement joins TRBV11-2 to TRBJ2-7; 9 nucleotides agree with TRBD1. This CDR3 comprises 16 residues. Germline values: CDR1 SGHAT, CDR2 FQNNGV. The junction had 9 bases not matched to a gene; V was cut back by 4 bases and J by 2 bases. The CDR3 nucleotides are TGTGCCAGCAGCTCTCGGACAGGGGAGGGGACCTACGAGCAGTACTTC. Protein sequence: CASSSRTGEGTYEQYF.

The rearrangement links TRBV9 to TRBJ1-1, with TRBD1 identical over 7 bases. CDR1 and CDR2 (germline): SGDLS, YYNGEE. The CDR3 loop spans 14 amino acids. The V gene end was trimmed by 4 bases and the J gene end by 1 base; junction bases not matched to a gene: 4. In DNA form, the CDR3 reads TGTGCCAGCAGCCCCCGGGACAGGAACACTGAAGCTTTCTTT. Translating gives CASSPRDRNTEAFF.

The rearrangement links TRBV30 to TRBJ2-5, with 9 bases aligning to TRBD1. From germline, CDR1 is GTSNPN and CDR2 SVGIG (reference sequence). Trimming took 5 bases from V and 1 from J; bases not matched to a gene: 5. The CDR3 runs 14 residues. This chain's CDR3 is CAWLGQGSQETQYF. Here the CDR3 DNA reads TGTGCCTGGTTGGGACAGGGCAGCCAAGAGACCCAGTACTTC.

The chain uses TRBV11-3 and TRBJ2-5, with a possible D match to TRBD2 (6 bases). The DNA end is a closer match to TRBJ2-7, so the J assignment may be wrong. This CDR3 comprises 15 residues. Germline CDR1 is SGHNT and CDR2 is YENEEA. In nucleotides, the CDR3 is TGTGCCAGCAGCTTTACCGGGACTCTACCCTACGAGCAGTACTTC. Protein product: CASSFTGTLPYEQYF.

A single count supports this clone. The V call is TRBV6-1, the J call TRBJ2-7, with a tentative D call TRBD1 (5 bases). The V end lost 1 base, the J end lost 0 bases, and 13 bases lay between the germline ends. Germline V gives CDR1 MNHNS, CDR2 SASEGT. The CDR3 loop spans 16 amino acids. CDR3 protein: CASSEGWQGSSYEQYF. DNA for the CDR3: TGTGCCAGCAGTGAAGGGTGGCAGGGCAGCTCCTACGAGCAGTACTTC.

The chain couples TRBV25-1 to TRBJ2-1, with D tentatively TRBD2 (7 bases). This CDR3 is built from 17 residues. From germline, CDR1 is MGHDK and CDR2 SYGVNS. Trimming shortened V by 1 base and J by 9 bases, and 22 bases separated the two germline ends. The CDR3 spells CASSESGGGSGSAEQFF. CDR3 coding DNA: TGTGCCAGCAGTGAATCCGGGGGCGGGAGTGGGAGCGCTGAGCAGTTCTTC.

This clone was recorded a few times. The rearrangement links TRBV28 to TRBJ1-2, with TRBD1 identical over 11 bases. J gave up 2 bases and V 3 bases, and 2 bases lay outside the gene matches. There are 15 residues in the CDR3. CDR1 and CDR2 from the germline V gene are MDHEN and SYDVKM. The CDR3 loop reads CASSLGQGDNYGYTF. The CDR3 DNA reads as TGTGCCAGCAGTTTGGGACAGGGGGACAACTATGGCTACACCTTC.

The chain couples TRBV7-9 to TRBJ2-2; the match to TRBD2 covers 7 bases. J gave up 7 bases and V 0 bases, and 8 bases lay outside the gene matches. CDR1 is SEHNR, CDR2 FQNEAQ, per germline (reference sequence). The CDR3 has 16 residues. The CDR3 protein is CASSLAGGPYIGELFF. The CDR3 DNA reads as TGTGCCAGCAGCTTAGCGGGAGGGCCGTATATCGGGGAGCTGTTTTTT.